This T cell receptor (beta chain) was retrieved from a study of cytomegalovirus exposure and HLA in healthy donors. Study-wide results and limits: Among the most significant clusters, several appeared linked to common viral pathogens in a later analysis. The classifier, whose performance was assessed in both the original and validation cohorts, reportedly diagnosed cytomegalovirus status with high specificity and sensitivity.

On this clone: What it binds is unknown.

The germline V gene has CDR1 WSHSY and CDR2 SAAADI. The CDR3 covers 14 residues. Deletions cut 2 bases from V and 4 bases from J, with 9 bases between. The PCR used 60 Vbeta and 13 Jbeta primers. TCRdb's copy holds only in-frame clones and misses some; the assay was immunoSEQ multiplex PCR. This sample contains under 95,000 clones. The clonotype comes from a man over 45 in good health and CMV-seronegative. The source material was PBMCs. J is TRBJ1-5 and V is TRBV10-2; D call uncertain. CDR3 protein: CASSEVQRNQPQHF. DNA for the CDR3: TGCGCCAGCAGTGAGGTACAGAGAAATCAGCCCCAGCATTTT.